This T cell receptor beta chain emerged from a study of CXCR3-negative and CXCR3-positive naive CD8 T cells. Study-level points and caveats: CD5 surface expression was similar among naive subsets, and TCR strength was estimated by inference from TRB CDR3 properties.

This CDR3 contains 13 residues. Germline V gene sequence: CDR1 LGHNA, CDR2 YSLEER. Concerning this clonotype itself: What it recognizes is unknown.

cDNA libraries for TRB were generated by 5' RACE incorporating UMI labels. Reanalyzing the 5' RACE reads, TCRdb keeps one entry per CDR3 protein, without DNA. Its listing shows about 58,000 distinct CDR3 sequences. Sequencing was performed on naive CXCR3- CD8+ T cells from blood. Subset noted: CD45RO-CCR7+CD27+CD95- naive CD8+ T cells lacking CXCR3 (TNR3-). The sequence was collected from a human donor in good health. Some clones in this sample may be carry-over from other donors' samples. The rearrangement joins TRBV4-3 to TRBJ2-7; the TCRdb D gene call, TRBD1, has no DNA to confirm it. CDR3 region: CASSQEGAYEQYF.